A selection of T cell receptor beta chains follows, all from one sample in a study of siplizumab effects on memory and regulatory T cells. Assay used: immunoSEQ multiplex PCR; TCRdb lists only in-frame clones, some missing. The table includes over 70,000 clones, just under 95% detected once. Sequenced input: CD8+ T cells sorted from blood. The receptor set was obtained from a human donor in good health. CDR3s include the opening cysteine and the closing phenylalanine or tryptophan. Each record gives: D gene, J gene, V gene, CDR3 DNA, CDR3 protein. D genes are given only for firm matches.

>TRBD2|TRBJ2-3|TRBV2
TGTGCCAGCAGTGAATATACTAGCGGGGACCACAGGGATACGCAGTATTTT
CASSEYTSGDHRDTQYF
>-|TRBJ1-1|TRBV5-6
TGTGCCAGCAGCTCTCCCAGCCCACAAATGAACACTGAAGCTTTCTTT
CASSSPSPQMNTEAFF
>-|TRBJ2-5|TRBV7-9
TGTGCCAGCAGCTTAGGGGAGTTAGAGACCCAGTACTTC
CASSLGELETQYF
>-|TRBJ2-7|TRBV15
TGTGCCACCGCCTGGGACAACACCTACGAGCAGTACTTC
CATAWDNTYEQYF
>TRBD2|TRBJ2-7|TRBV5-5
TGTGCCAGCAGCCTCGAGCGGGGAAGAGCGTACGAGCAGTACTTC
CASSLERGRAYEQYF
>TRBD2|TRBJ2-3|TRBV27
TGTGCCAGCAGTTGGGGGGGGGAGGATACGCAGTATTTT
CASSWGGEDTQYF
>-|TRBJ1-3|TRBV4-2
TGTGCCAGCAGCCAAACCCTGGGACCGAACTCTGGAAACACCATATATTTT
CASSQTLGPNSGNTIYF
>-|TRBJ2-7|TRBV27
TGTGCCAGCAGTCCCTTCGCTAAGAACGAGCAGTACTTC
CASSPFAKNEQYF
>-|TRBJ2-7|TRBV6-5
TGTGCCAGCAGCCACAGAGGGAGGCAGTACGAGCAGTACTTC
CASSHRGRQYEQYF
>-|TRBJ2-3|TRBV4-2
TGTGCCAGCAGCCAAGTCATCGATCAAGATACGCAGTATTTT
CASSQVIDQDTQYF
>-|TRBJ1-6|TRBV7-9
TGTGCCAGCAGCCGCACTAATTCACCCCTCCACTTT
CASSRTNSPLHF